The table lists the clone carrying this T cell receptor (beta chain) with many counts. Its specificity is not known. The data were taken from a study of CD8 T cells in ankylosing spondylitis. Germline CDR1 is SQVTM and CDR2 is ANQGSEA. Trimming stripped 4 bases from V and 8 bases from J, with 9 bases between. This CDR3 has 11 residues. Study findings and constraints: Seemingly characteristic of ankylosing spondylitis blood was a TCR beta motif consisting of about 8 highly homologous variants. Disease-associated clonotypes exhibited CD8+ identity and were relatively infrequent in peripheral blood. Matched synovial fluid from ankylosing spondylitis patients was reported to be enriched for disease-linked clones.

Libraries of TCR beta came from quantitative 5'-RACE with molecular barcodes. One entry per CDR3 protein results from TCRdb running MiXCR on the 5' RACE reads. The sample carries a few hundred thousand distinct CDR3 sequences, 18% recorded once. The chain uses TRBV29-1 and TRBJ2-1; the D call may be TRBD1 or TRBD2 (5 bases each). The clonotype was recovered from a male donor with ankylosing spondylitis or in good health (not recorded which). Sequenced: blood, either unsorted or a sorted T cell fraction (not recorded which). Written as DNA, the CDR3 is TGCAGCGTTGTTTTGGGGGATGAGCAGTTCTTC. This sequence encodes CSVVLGDEQFF.